Each of the 8 T cell receptor beta chains below was sequenced from the same sample in a study of memory CD4+ T cells and cytomegalovirus serostatus. The sort gate was single viable CD3+CD4+CD8-CD45RO+ cells for memory CD4+ T cells. Assay: immunoSEQ multiplex PCR; the TCRdb copy retains only in-frame clones and omits some. The sample holds about 82,000 clones, 65% to 85% seen once. Sequencing used memory CD4+ T cells from blood. The receptor source for this set is an adult in good health and CMV-seronegative.

The chain combines TRBV4-1 with TRBJ2-1; D tentatively fits TRBD1 or TRBD2 (5 bases each). CDR3 length: 16 amino acids. V lost 0 bases and J lost 10, with 19 bases in between. Germline CDR1 and CDR2: MGHRA and YSYEKL. The CDR3 nucleotides are TGCGCCAGCAGCCAAGAGGGGCTAGCCTTACAATCCGAGCAGTTCTTC. The encoded protein is CASSQEGLALQSEQFF.

The chain recombines TRBV10-3 with TRBJ1-1; TRBD1 aligns across 11 bases. The V segment lost 11 bases and the J segment 8 bases; nucleotides outside the gene matches: 16. The CDR3 has 15 amino acids. CDR1 and CDR2 (germline): ENHRY, SYGVKD. The CDR3 sequence is CAGSDKTGTGGEAFF. As DNA, the CDR3 is TGTGCCGGTAGCGACAAAACCGGGACAGGGGGAGAAGCTTTCTTT.

The chain combines TRBV7-8 with TRBJ1-5; 12 bases map to TRBD1. This CDR3 spans 19 amino acids. CDR1 is SGHVS, CDR2 FQNEAQ, per germline. The J segment lost 0 bases and the V segment lost 4 bases, leaving 10 bases of the junction unmatched. This chain's CDR3 is CASSSFGTGGLYSNQPQHF. The CDR3 coding sequence is TGTGCCAGCAGCTCTTTCGGGACAGGGGGCCTATATAGCAATCAGCCCCAGCATTTT. Using reference TRBV7-8 and TRBJ1-5 for the parts outside the CDR3, the full variable domain is GAGVSQSPRYKVAKRGQDVALRCDPISGHVSLFWYQQALGQGPEFLTYFQNEAQLDKSGLPSDRFFAERPEGSVSTLKIQRTQQEDSAVYLCASSSFGTGGLYSNQPQHFGDGTRLSIL.

The J gene is TRBJ1-2, the V gene TRBV6-1; no firm D call. V lost 0 bases to trimming and J lost 8 bases, with 16 bases between them. The CDR3 is 15 amino acids. The germline CDR1 and CDR2 sequences are MNHNS and SASEGT. CDR3 sequence (DNA): TGTGCCAGCAGTGAAGCGCTTCGGGGTGGGGAGGGCTACACCTTC. Amino acids: CASSEALRGGEGYTF.

This clone was picked up a small number of times. The chain is built from TRBV30 and TRBJ1-5; no clear D. CDR3 length: 13 residues. CDR1 is GTSNPN and CDR2 is SVGIG in the germline V gene (reference sequence). The V and J ends lost 3 bases and 6 bases respectively, with 12 bases between them. The CDR3 region is CAWSGLDLQPQHF. In DNA form, the CDR3 reads TGTGCCTGGAGCGGTCTTGATCTTCAGCCCCAGCATTTT.

This clone was found a few times. The chain combines TRBV6-6 with TRBJ1-3; 9 bases match TRBD1. J was trimmed by 1 base and V by 6 bases; bases with no gene match: 7. This CDR3 region has 16 residues. Germline V gives CDR1 MNHNY, CDR2 SVGAGI (reference sequence). CDR3 nucleotide sequence: TGTGCCAGCAGACCGGGACAGGGACTTTCTGGAAACACCATATATTTT. It translates to CASRPGQGLSGNTIYF.

This chain connects TRBV5-3 to TRBJ2-1; TRBD2 aligns across 10 bases. TRBV5-3 is an ORF, and what it does is uncertain. The CDR3 has 14 amino acids. V lost 2 bases, J lost 9 bases, and 5 bases stayed unmatched. This CDR3 reads CARSLKRGGCEQFF. The CDR3 coding sequence is TGTGCCAGAAGCTTAAAGCGGGGGGGTTGTGAGCAGTTCTTC.

V and J are TRBV12-5 and TRBJ1-1; tentatively, D is TRBD1 (5 bases). The CDR3 consists of 14 residues. Trimming removed 5 bases at V and 5 bases at J, with 15 bases between. CDR1 is LGHNT and CDR2 is FRNRAP in the germline V gene. The CDR3 nucleotides read TGTGCTAGTGGTCCCGGGACGTGGGGAACTGAAGCTTTCTTT. It specifies CASGPGTWGTEAFF.